Listed below are T cell receptor beta chains from one sample, sequenced in a study of blood T cell repertoires in COVID-19. Using immunoSEQ multiplex PCR, the repertoire was profiled, and TCRdb retains in-frame clones only, with some absent. The sample carries roughly 42,000 clones, roughly 81% recorded once. The material sequenced was peripheral blood. Every receptor here comes from a woman in her sixties or seventies in a cohort sampled during active COVID-19. CDR3s include the opening cysteine and the closing phenylalanine or tryptophan. A D gene is named only where the DNA matches it firmly. Not all rows give a size; the values are once, few, many and, for expanded clones, a class.

d_call: TRBD1
v_call: TRBV5-1
j_call: TRBJ2-3
clone_size: -
cdr3_nt: TGCGCCAGCAGCGGTCGACAGGGTATGGAATGGGCAGATACGCAGTATTTT
cdr3_aa: CASSGRQGMEWADTQYF

d_call: -
v_call: TRBV28
j_call: TRBJ2-7
clone_size: -
cdr3_nt: TGTGCCACCAGTGAGGGCTCCACCTACGAGCAGTACTTC
cdr3_aa: CATSEGSTYEQYF

d_call: TRBD1
v_call: TRBV2
j_call: TRBJ1-3
clone_size: -
cdr3_nt: TGTGCCAGCAGTGTGGGGACAGGAAGATCTGGAAACACCATATATTTT
cdr3_aa: CASSVGTGRSGNTIYF

d_call: TRBD1
v_call: TRBV27
j_call: TRBJ1-1
clone_size: -
cdr3_nt: TGTGCCAGCAGTTCACGGACAGGGAACACTGAAGCTTTCTTT
cdr3_aa: CASSSRTGNTEAFF

d_call: -
v_call: TRBV20-1
j_call: TRBJ1-1
clone_size: -
cdr3_nt: TGCAGTGCAAATGGGCCTAAAGCTTTCTTT
cdr3_aa: CSANGPKAFF

d_call: -
v_call: TRBV5-1
j_call: TRBJ2-3
clone_size: few
cdr3_nt: TGCGCCAGCAGCTTGGCGGGATCGGCCACAGATACGCAGTATTTT
cdr3_aa: CASSLAGSATDTQYF

d_call: -
v_call: TRBV18
j_call: TRBJ1-2
clone_size: -
cdr3_nt: TGTGCCAGCTCACCTGGGGAGGACTATGGCTACACCTTC
cdr3_aa: CASSPGEDYGYTF

d_call: -
v_call: TRBV19
j_call: TRBJ1-5
clone_size: -
cdr3_nt: TGTGCCAGTAGTATTCAAAACACGGGAATAAGCAATCAGCCCCAGCATTTT
cdr3_aa: CASSIQNTGISNQPQHF

d_call: TRBD1
v_call: TRBV2
j_call: TRBJ1-1
clone_size: -
cdr3_nt: TGTGCCAGCAGTGAAATGGGACAGGGAAACACTGAAGCTTTCTTT
cdr3_aa: CASSEMGQGNTEAFF

d_call: -
v_call: TRBV4-2
j_call: TRBJ2-1
clone_size: -
cdr3_nt: TGTGCCAGCAGCCAAGATGTGTCGTCCTACAATGAGCAGTTCTTC
cdr3_aa: CASSQDVSSYNEQFF

d_call: TRBD1
v_call: TRBV29-1
j_call: TRBJ2-1
clone_size: -
cdr3_nt: TGCAGCGTTGCGAGGGACAGGGTTATAGGTGAGCAGTTCTTC
cdr3_aa: CSVARDRVIGEQFF

d_call: TRBD2
v_call: TRBV2
j_call: TRBJ2-3
clone_size: -
cdr3_nt: TGTGCCAGCAGTAGACTAGCGGGACCCACAGATACGCAGTATTTT
cdr3_aa: CASSRLAGPTDTQYF

d_call: TRBD1
v_call: TRBV3-1/TRBV3-2
j_call: TRBJ1-2
clone_size: -
cdr3_nt: TGTGCCAGCAGCCTCCGGACAGGGCCCTACACCTTC
cdr3_aa: CASSLRTGPYTF

d_call: TRBD1
v_call: TRBV7-2
j_call: TRBJ1-2
clone_size: few
cdr3_nt: TGTGCCAGCAGCATGACAGGGGCCGATGGCTACACCTTC
cdr3_aa: CASSMTGADGYTF

d_call: -
v_call: TRBV19
j_call: TRBJ2-1
clone_size: -
cdr3_nt: TGTGCCAGTACCTCACAGGCCCCGGCGGAGCAGTTCTTC
cdr3_aa: CASTSQAPAEQFF

d_call: -
v_call: TRBV28
j_call: TRBJ1-4
clone_size: -
cdr3_nt: TGTGCCAGCAGTTTATGGTCCTGGAGGGCTAATGAAAAACTGTTTTTT
cdr3_aa: CASSLWSWRANEKLFF

d_call: TRBD2
v_call: TRBV28
j_call: TRBJ2-2
clone_size: -
cdr3_nt: TGTGCCAGCACCACGGCGGGACTAGCGGATTTCGGGGAGCTGTTTTTT
cdr3_aa: CASTTAGLADFGELFF

d_call: -
v_call: TRBV10-3
j_call: TRBJ2-3
clone_size: -
cdr3_nt: TGTGCCATCAGTGATACCGTAGCGGATAGCACAGATACGCAGTATTTT
cdr3_aa: CAISDTVADSTDTQYF

d_call: -
v_call: TRBV5-1
j_call: TRBJ1-4
clone_size: -
cdr3_nt: TGCGCCAGCAGCTTTACTCGGCCGGGGGAAAAACTGTTTTTT
cdr3_aa: CASSFTRPGEKLFF

d_call: -
v_call: TRBV7-9
j_call: TRBJ2-7
clone_size: once
cdr3_nt: TGTGCCAGCAGCTTAGGGGCAGGGCACGAGCAGTACTTC
cdr3_aa: CASSLGAGHEQYF

d_call: -
v_call: TRBV9
j_call: TRBJ2-2
clone_size: -
cdr3_nt: TGTGCCAGCAGCGTTGCAGCGGGTGACAACACCGGGGAGCTGTTTTTT
cdr3_aa: CASSVAAGDNTGELFF

d_call: TRBD2
v_call: TRBV9
j_call: TRBJ2-7
clone_size: -
cdr3_nt: TGTGCCAGCAGCGTAGGTACTAGCGGGTACGAGCAGTACTTC
cdr3_aa: CASSVGTSGYEQYF

d_call: TRBD1
v_call: TRBV5-1
j_call: TRBJ2-3
clone_size: once
cdr3_nt: TGCGCCAGCAGCCACCGCCCCCAGGACAGGTCCCTCACAGATACGCAGTATTTT
cdr3_aa: CASSHRPQDRSLTDTQYF

d_call: TRBD2
v_call: TRBV2
j_call: TRBJ2-7
clone_size: -
cdr3_nt: TGTGCCAGCAGTTATCTAGCGGGAGGCCTCTTCGTCGAGCAGTACTTC
cdr3_aa: CASSYLAGGLFVEQYF

d_call: -
v_call: TRBV5-1
j_call: TRBJ2-5
clone_size: -
cdr3_nt: TGCGCCAGCAGCTTGGGACAGTTCCAAGAGACCCAGTACTTC
cdr3_aa: CASSLGQFQETQYF

d_call: -
v_call: TRBV29-1
j_call: TRBJ2-1
clone_size: -
cdr3_nt: TGCAGCGTTGAAGAGGGACTCCTAAGCTCCTACAATGAGCAGTTCTTC
cdr3_aa: CSVEEGLLSSYNEQFF

d_call: -
v_call: TRBV10-2
j_call: TRBJ2-5
clone_size: -
cdr3_nt: TGCGCCAGCAGTCCAAACATAGACAGACAAGAGACCCAGTACTTC
cdr3_aa: CASSPNIDRQETQYF

d_call: TRBD2
v_call: TRBV28
j_call: TRBJ2-5
clone_size: -
cdr3_nt: TGTGCCAGCAGTTTCGGAGCGGGGCAGGGGACCCAGTACTTC
cdr3_aa: CASSFGAGQGTQYF

d_call: TRBD1
v_call: TRBV10-2
j_call: TRBJ2-5
clone_size: -
cdr3_nt: TGCGCCAGCAGCCCCGGACAGGGGGCGTTTGAGACCCAGTACTTC
cdr3_aa: CASSPGQGAFETQYF

d_call: -
v_call: TRBV5-4
j_call: TRBJ2-7
clone_size: -
cdr3_nt: TGTGCCAGCAGCCCAGGCCAAGGGGGCGAGCAGTACTTC
cdr3_aa: CASSPGQGGEQYF

d_call: TRBD1
v_call: TRBV28
j_call: TRBJ1-5
clone_size: many
cdr3_nt: TGTGCCAGCAAGGGCCAGGGGGGAGGAAGCAATCAGCCCCAGCATTTT
cdr3_aa: CASKGQGGGSNQPQHF

d_call: TRBD1
v_call: TRBV4-3
j_call: TRBJ1-1
clone_size: -
cdr3_nt: TGCGCCAGCAGCCAAGAAGGGGGCGTCAAAACTGAAGCTTTCTTT
cdr3_aa: CASSQEGGVKTEAFF

d_call: -
v_call: TRBV5-6
j_call: TRBJ2-7
clone_size: -
cdr3_nt: TGTGCCAGCAGCTTGGGGGGCAATCCGGGCGAGCAGTACTTC
cdr3_aa: CASSLGGNPGEQYF

d_call: -
v_call: TRBV11-2
j_call: TRBJ2-7
clone_size: -
cdr3_nt: TGTGCCAGCAGCTTAGCTTGGACACACTACGAGCAGTACTTC
cdr3_aa: CASSLAWTHYEQYF

d_call: TRBD2
v_call: TRBV6-5
j_call: TRBJ2-3
clone_size: -
cdr3_nt: TGTGCCAGCAGTTTTGGATCACTAGCGGGAGATACGCAGTATTTT
cdr3_aa: CASSFGSLAGDTQYF

d_call: -
v_call: TRBV28
j_call: TRBJ1-1
clone_size: -
cdr3_nt: TGTGCCAGCAGTTTCCGGAACAGTTTGGGAGCAGCTTTCTTT
cdr3_aa: CASSFRNSLGAAFF

d_call: TRBD1
v_call: TRBV11-2
j_call: TRBJ1-1
clone_size: once
cdr3_nt: TGTGCCAGCAGCCAGAGGGGGCGTAGGACTGAAGCTTTCTTT
cdr3_aa: CASSQRGRRTEAFF

d_call: -
v_call: TRBV9
j_call: TRBJ1-3
clone_size: few
cdr3_nt: TGTGCCAGCAGCGCTGCAGGCGCCGGAAACACCATATATTTT
cdr3_aa: CASSAAGAGNTIYF

d_call: -
v_call: TRBV29-1
j_call: TRBJ2-4
clone_size: -
cdr3_nt: TGCAGCGTAGGGGCTCATACAGGGCAAAACATTCAGTACTTC
cdr3_aa: CSVGAHTGQNIQYF

d_call: -
v_call: TRBV7-9
j_call: TRBJ2-1
clone_size: -
cdr3_nt: TGTGCCAGCAGCTTATCCAGAGCGTCGTACAATGAGCAGTTCTTC
cdr3_aa: CASSLSRASYNEQFF

d_call: TRBD2
v_call: TRBV25-1
j_call: TRBJ2-1
clone_size: -
cdr3_nt: TGTGCCAGCAGTGCACCGGGACTAGCGGGAGGGCAGCAGTTCTTC
cdr3_aa: CASSAPGLAGGQQFF

d_call: -
v_call: TRBV28
j_call: TRBJ1-2
clone_size: -
cdr3_nt: TGTGCCAGCAGCTGGGGGGGGCAGTTATATGGCTACACCTTC
cdr3_aa: CASSWGGQLYGYTF

d_call: -
v_call: TRBV2
j_call: TRBJ1-2
clone_size: -
cdr3_nt: TGTGCCAGCACCGAGGGCCTCACGGATTTTACCTTC
cdr3_aa: CASTEGLTDFTF

d_call: TRBD1
v_call: TRBV19
j_call: TRBJ2-3
clone_size: -
cdr3_nt: TGTGCCAGTAGCCTTAAGGGACAGGGAGGATCGACAGATACGCAGTATTTT
cdr3_aa: CASSLKGQGGSTDTQYF

d_call: TRBD2
v_call: TRBV9
j_call: TRBJ2-1
clone_size: -
cdr3_nt: TGTGCCAGCAGTTCCGGGACTAGCGGGAACAATGAGCAGTTCTTC
cdr3_aa: CASSSGTSGNNEQFF

d_call: -
v_call: TRBV30
j_call: TRBJ1-1
clone_size: -
cdr3_nt: TGTGCCTGGAGTGGGGCAGGGCTATGGACTGAAGCTTTCTTT
cdr3_aa: CAWSGAGLWTEAFF

d_call: -
v_call: TRBV28
j_call: TRBJ1-1
clone_size: once
cdr3_nt: TGTGCCAGCAGTTTAGTACCGGTACAGTGGGAAGCTTTCTTT
cdr3_aa: CASSLVPVQWEAFF